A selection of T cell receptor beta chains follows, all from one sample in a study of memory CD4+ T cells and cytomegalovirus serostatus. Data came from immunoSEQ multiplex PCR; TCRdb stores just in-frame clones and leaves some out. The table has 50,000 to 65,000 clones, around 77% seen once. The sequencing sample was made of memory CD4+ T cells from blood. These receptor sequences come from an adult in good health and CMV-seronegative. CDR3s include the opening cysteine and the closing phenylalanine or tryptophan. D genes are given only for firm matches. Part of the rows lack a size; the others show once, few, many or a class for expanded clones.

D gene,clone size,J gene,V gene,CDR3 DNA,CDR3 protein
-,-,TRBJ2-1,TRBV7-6,TGTGCCAGCAGCTTAGTCGCAGGACTGGGGAATGAGCAGTTCTTC,CASSLVAGLGNEQFF
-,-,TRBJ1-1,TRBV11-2,TGTGCCAGCAGCTTCATAAGGCACACTGAAGCTTTCTTT,CASSFIRHTEAFF
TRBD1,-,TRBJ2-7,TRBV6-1,TGTGCCAGCAGTCCGAGGACAGGGGGCGGCTACGAGCAGTACTTC,CASSPRTGGGYEQYF
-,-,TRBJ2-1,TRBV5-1,TGCGCCAGCGCAATAGAGGGGAATGAGCAGTTCTTC,CASAIEGNEQFF
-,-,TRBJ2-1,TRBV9,TGTGCCAGCAGCCCTAGGGTTGGTGGTGAGCAGTTCTTC,CASSPRVGGEQFF
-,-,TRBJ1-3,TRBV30,TGTGCCTGGAGTCGGAGAGAGTACTCTGGAAACACCATATATTTT,CAWSRREYSGNTIYF
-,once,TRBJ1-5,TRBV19,TGTGCCAGTAGTATAGGTACCAGGGCAGGGAGCAATCAGCCCCAGCATTTT,CASSIGTRAGSNQPQHF
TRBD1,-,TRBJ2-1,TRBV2,TGTGCCAGCAGAGAGACAGGGGGCTCCTACAATGAGCAGTTCTTC,CASRETGGSYNEQFF
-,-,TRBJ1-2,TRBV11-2,TGTGCCAGCAGCTTAGATCCGGGAACCTATGGCTACACCTTC,CASSLDPGTYGYTF
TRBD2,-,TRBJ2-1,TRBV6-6,TGTGCCAGCAGTCCCCAAGCTAGCGGGAGCCGACAGTTCTTC,CASSPQASGSRQFF
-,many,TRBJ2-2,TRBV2,TGTGCCAGCAGAGCTGATAACACCGGGGAGCTGTTTTTT,CASRADNTGELFF
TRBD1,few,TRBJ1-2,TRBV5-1,TGCGCCAGCAGCTTGGGGGACAGCGGGGGAAACTATGGCTACACCTTC,CASSLGDSGGNYGYTF
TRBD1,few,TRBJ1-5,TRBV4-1,TGCGCCAGCAGCCACCCGGCGGGCAGGGGGCTTGGACAGCCCCAGCATTTT,CASSHPAGRGLGQPQHF
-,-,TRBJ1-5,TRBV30,TGTGCCTGGAGTGTAGAGGGGGATCAGCCCCAGCATTTT,CAWSVEGDQPQHF
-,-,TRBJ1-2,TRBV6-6,TGTGCCAGCAGTTATCCCAGGAGGGAGGATGGCTACACCTTC,CASSYPRREDGYTF
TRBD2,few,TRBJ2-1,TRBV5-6,TGTGCCAGCAGCTTCACGGGACTAGCGGGGGGGCTGTATGAGCAGTTCTTC,CASSFTGLAGGLYEQFF
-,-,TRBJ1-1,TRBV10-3,TGTGCCATCAGTGAACCCCGACAGGCTACTGAAGCTTTCTTT,CAISEPRQATEAFF
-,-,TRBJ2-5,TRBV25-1,TGTGCCAGCAGTGAGGGGCTAAGTGTTTGGGGGGAGACCCAGTACTTC,CASSEGLSVWGETQYF
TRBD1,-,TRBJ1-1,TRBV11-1,TGTGCCAGCAGCTTAGGGGACAGGGGGTCTGAAGCTTTCTTT,CASSLGDRGSEAFF
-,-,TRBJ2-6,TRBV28,TGTGCCAGCAGCCCAGGCTCTGGGGCCAACGTCCTGACTTTC,CASSPGSGANVLTF
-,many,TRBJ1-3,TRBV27,TGTGCCAGCAGCTCGAGCTCTGGAAACACCATATATTTT,CASSSSSGNTIYF
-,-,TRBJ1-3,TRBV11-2,TGTGCCAGCAGCACCGGGACATTTGGAAACACCATATATTTT,CASSTGTFGNTIYF
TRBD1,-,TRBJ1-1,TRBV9,TGTGCCAGCAGCCTCGACAGGGGAGAAGCTTTCTTT,CASSLDRGEAFF
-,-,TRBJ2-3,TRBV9,TGTGCCAGCAGCTTACACGACGGCACAGATACGCAGTATTTT,CASSLHDGTDTQYF
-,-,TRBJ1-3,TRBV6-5,TGTGCCAGCAGCCCCTGGGAGAGCTCTGGAAACACCATATATTTT,CASSPWESSGNTIYF
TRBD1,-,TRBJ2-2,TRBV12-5,TGTGCTAGTGGGTCGGGACAGGGCGCCACCGGGGAGCTGTTTTTT,CASGSGQGATGELFF
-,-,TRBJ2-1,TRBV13,TGTGCCAGCAGCCCCTCACAGGGATACTACAATGAGCAGTTCTTC,CASSPSQGYYNEQFF